This T cell receptor (beta chain) was found in a study of blood T cell repertoires in COVID-19. About the study: Samples came from the United States, Italy and Spain, spanning acute and convalescent COVID-19. Sources were T cells, B-cell-depleted T cells, or PBMCs; the material itself was cDNA or gDNA.

Here immunoSEQ multiplex PCR was the method, and the copy in TCRdb shows in-frame clones only, minus some. This table has 270,000 or so clones, approximately 77% appearing once. This TCR was sampled from a young woman with acute or convalescent COVID-19. Sequencing input: peripheral blood.

The CDR3 nucleotides read TGCGCCAGCAGCCAAGATCTTAGCGGGCTGACCTACGAGCAGTACTTC. It is translated as CASSQDLSGLTYEQYF. V is TRBV4-3 and J is TRBJ2-7; 7 bases line up with TRBD2. Germline V lookup: CDR1 LGHNA, CDR2 YSLEER. The CDR3 contains 16 residues. The trim removed 0 bases at V and 2 bases at J, leaving 7 bases unmatched.